A single sample is the source of the 22 T cell receptor beta chains below, sequenced in a study of blood T cells in healthy people across ages. The authors ran a second PCR of roughly 7 to 11 cycles using a sample-barcoded 5' primer and a J-beta primer mix. TCRdb re-analysed the 5' RACE reads in MiXCR, keeping a single row per CDR3 protein. The table has 850,000 to 950,000 distinct CDR3 sequences, 29% seen once. Source material: blood. These receptors all come from a woman older than 75 in good health.

This clonotype was seen at least ten times. The chain uses TRBV4-2 and TRBJ2-4; TRBD2 matches 7 bases. The V segment lost 0 bases and the J segment 1 base; nucleotides outside the gene matches: 6. Germline V gives CDR1 LGHNA, CDR2 YNFKEQ. This CDR3 contains 17 residues. The CDR3: CASSQDLAVEAKNIQYF. CDR3 DNA sequence: TGTGCCAGCAGCCAAGACCTAGCGGTGGAGGCCAAAAACATTCAGTACTTC.

For this clonotype: This may stem from a read error, because a much larger clone lies one nucleotide away. V and J are TRBV7-2 and TRBJ2-5, with 13 bases matching TRBD2. Losses at the gene ends were 1 base for V and 11 bases for J; bases not matched to a gene: 7. The CDR3 consists of 15 residues. The germline gives CDR1 SGHTA, CDR2 FQGNSA. This chain's CDR3 is CASSLGRTSGGKQYF. The CDR3, as DNA: TGTGCCAGCAGCTTAGGAAGGACTAGCGGGGGAAAGCAGTACTTC.

In this sample, this clonotype turned up many times. The rearrangement uses TRBV9 and TRBJ2-1, with a weak D call TRBD1 (6 bases). V was trimmed by 3 bases and J by 6 bases, leaving 10 bases between them. The CDR3 sequence is 13 residues long. The V gene's germline CDR1 is SGDLS and CDR2 YYNGEE. This CDR3 reads CASSGTVSNEQFF. CDR3 in DNA: TGTGCCAGCAGCGGGACAGTTTCCAATGAGCAGTTCTTC.

The chain carries TRBV12-3 or TRBV12-4 and TRBJ1-1; 8 bases align to TRBD1. V trimming: 6 bases; J trimming: 1 base; junction bases outside the gene matches: 4. CDR3 length: 14 amino acids. CDR3 nucleotides: TGTGCCAGCAGGACACAGGGGGAGAACACTGAAGCTTTCTTT. Protein sequence: CASRTQGENTEAFF.

This chain uses TRBV12-3 or TRBV12-4 with TRBJ2-1; 10 bases are a match to TRBD1. The CDR3 sequence is 15 residues long. V lost 7 bases and J lost 6; bases outside the gene matches: 9. CDR3 DNA sequence: TGTGCCAGCACCGACCCCGGGACAGGGGCCAATGAGCAGTTCTTC. The encoded protein is CASTDPGTGANEQFF.

This clonotype was counted at least ten times. The gene calls are TRBV9 and TRBJ2-3; weak D call: TRBD1 (6 bases). The germline CDR1 and CDR2 sequences are SGDLS and YYNGEE. The V end lost 4 bases, the J end lost 8 bases, and 14 bases lay between the germline ends. CDR3 length: 13 amino acids. The CDR3 DNA is TGTGCCAGCAGCAAACAGGGCCAAGGTACGCAGTATTTT. Protein product: CASSKQGQGTQYF.

Turning to this clonotype: With a much larger clone just one base away, this may be a read error. The chain links TRBV7-2 to TRBJ2-1, with TRBD2 identical over 7 bases. This CDR3 region has 14 residues. The germline V gene encodes CDR1 SGHTA and CDR2 FQGNSA. Losses at the gene ends were 5 bases for V and 5 bases for J; bases not matched to a gene: 6. CDR3 sequence reads: CASSVVGRDNEQFF. In DNA form, the CDR3 reads TGTGCCAGCAGCGTAGTTGGGAGGGACAATGAGCAGTTCTTC.

This clonotype was detected ten times or more. The chain is built from TRBV12-5 and TRBJ2-5; 9 positions match TRBD2. From germline, CDR1 is LGHNT and CDR2 FRNRAP. Trimming removed 7 bases from V and 5 bases from J; junction bases left unmatched: 11. This CDR3 has 15 residues. CDR3 sequence reads: CASASGQRGAETQYF. The CDR3 bases are TGTGCTAGTGCCTCGGGCCAGCGGGGGGCGGAGACCCAGTACTTC.

There are many counts of this clonotype. This chain uses TRBV15 with TRBJ2-7; weak D call: TRBD2 (7 bases). This CDR3 comprises 15 residues. The germline V gene encodes CDR1 LNHNV and CDR2 YYDKDF (reference sequence). V gave up 1 base and J gave up 4 bases, with 14 bases separating them. Here the CDR3 reads CATSRAGGISYEQYF. The CDR3 nucleotides are TGTGCCACCAGCAGAGCGGGGGGCATAAGTTACGAGCAGTACTTC. The full variable domain, with the rest looked up from reference TRBV15 and TRBJ2-7, is DAMVIQNPRYQVTQFGKPVTLSCSQTLNHNVMYWYQQKSSQAPKLLFHYYDKDFNNEADTPDNFQSRRPNTSFCFLDIRSPGLGDTAMYLCATSRAGGISYEQYFGPGTRLTVT.

This chain connects TRBV5-5 to TRBJ2-7; possibly TRBD1 for D (5 bases). The CDR3 runs to 15 residues. The V gene's germline CDR1 is SGHKS and CDR2 YYEKEE (reference sequence). V was trimmed by 4 bases and J by 0 bases, leaving 14 bases between them. The CDR3 spells CASSQHQGTSYEQYF. The CDR3 nucleotides read TGTGCCAGCAGCCAACATCAGGGAACCTCCTACGAGCAGTACTTC.

The genes are TRBV15 and TRBJ2-3, with TRBD1 matching 8 bases. The V segment lost 8 bases and the J segment 6 bases; nucleotides outside the gene matches: 16. Germline V gene lookup returns CDR1 LNHNV and CDR2 YYDKDF (reference sequence). The CDR3 runs 16 residues. CDR3 residues: CATRRMVTGVADTQYF. CDR3 coding DNA: TGTGCCACCCGAAGAATGGTGACAGGGGTGGCTGATACGCAGTATTTT.

Concerning this clonotype itself: A much larger clonotype is one base distant, so this may be a read error. V and J are TRBV6-2 or TRBV6-3 and TRBJ2-7; 9 bases map to TRBD2. The CDR3 is 18 amino acids. V lost 6 bases, J lost 7 bases, and 22 bases stayed unmatched. The V gene's germline CDR1 is MNHEY and CDR2 SVGEGT. The CDR3 DNA sequence: TGTGCCAGCAGGCGTGATAATGTAGCGGGGGCACTATACAATGAGCAGTACTTC. It specifies CASRRDNVAGALYNEQYF.

A remark on this clonotype: This may stem from a read error, because a much larger clone lies one nucleotide away. The chain has TRBV11-2 and TRBJ2-4; a possible D gene is TRBD1 (8 bases). This CDR3 has 15 amino acids. Germline lookup yields CDR1 SGHAT and CDR2 FQNNGV. The DNA of the CDR3 is TGTGCCAGCAGTCAGGCCAGGACAGGGAGGGAGACCCAGAACTTC. Translating it yields CASSQARTGRETQNF. The full variable domain, rest sourced from reference TRBV11-2 and TRBJ2-4, is EAGVAQSPRYKIIEKRQSVAFWCNPISGHATLYWYQQILGQGPKLLIQFQNNGVVDDSQLPKDRFSAERLKGVDSTLKIQPAKLEDSAVYLCASSQARTGRETQNFGAGTRLSVL.

The chain couples TRBV7-2 to TRBJ1-5; the D is unclear. The CDR3 extends over 16 amino acids. Germline V gene lookup returns CDR1 SGHTA and CDR2 FQGNSA. With 5 bases removed from V and 0 bases from J, the gap between germline ends came to 14 bases. The CDR3 loop is CASSQDLRASNQPQHF. As DNA, the CDR3 is TGTGCCAGCAGCCAAGATTTGAGGGCTAGCAATCAGCCCCAGCATTTT.

This clonotype has at least ten counts. V is TRBV20-1 and J is TRBJ2-7; 9 nucleotides agree with TRBD2. The V segment lost 7 bases and the J segment 3 bases; nucleotides outside the gene matches: 13. This CDR3 has 15 residues. Germline V gives CDR1 DFQATT, CDR2 SNEGSKA (reference sequence). The CDR3 sequence is CSVQRASGVLYEQYF. CDR3 nucleotides: TGCAGTGTCCAGAGGGCTAGCGGGGTCCTCTACGAGCAGTACTTC.

The rearrangement uses TRBV7-2 and TRBJ1-5; D may be TRBD1 (5 bases). Germline V CDR1 and CDR2: SGHTA, FQGNSA. This CDR3 comprises 17 residues. The germline V and J ends were trimmed by 5 bases and 0 bases, with 17 bases remaining between them. The CDR3 DNA reads as TGTGCCAGCAGCCTACTGTTAGACAGCAATAGCAATCAGCCCCAGCATTTT. Translation gives CASSLLLDSNSNQPQHF.

Many counts were recorded for this clonotype. CDR3 bases: TGTGCCAGCAGTTACTCGAATAGCGGTGCAGGGCATTATAGCAATCAGCCCCAGCATTTT. Its protein is CASSYSNSGAGHYSNQPQHF. The chain carries TRBV6-5 and TRBJ1-5, with a weak D call TRBD1 (5 bases). Germline CDR1 MNHEY, CDR2 SVGAGI. With 0 bases removed from V and 0 bases from J, the gap between germline ends came to 21 bases. This CDR3 region has 20 residues.

The chain employs TRBV20-1 and TRBJ2-4; D might be TRBD1 (6 bases). The germline V gene encodes CDR1 DFQATT and CDR2 SNEGSKA (reference sequence). The CDR3 sequence is 13 residues long. V was shortened by 6 bases and J by 13 bases, with 22 bases between the two germline ends. The CDR3 reads CSAGRDTSWEQYF. The CDR3 bases are TGCAGTGCGGGCCGGGACACCTCTTGGGAGCAGTACTTC.

V gene TRBV6-2 or TRBV6-3 combines with J gene TRBJ1-2; D gene unclear. The V gene lost 6 bases and the J gene lost 6 bases, with 11 bases spanning the gap. This CDR3 has 12 residues. Germline assignment: CDR1 MNHEY and CDR2 SVGEGT. CDR3 in DNA: TGTGCCAGCAGGCCATCGGCGGATGGCTACACCTTC. It codes for CASRPSADGYTF.

Worth noting for this clonotype: One base away lies a much larger clone, so this may be a sequencing read error. This chain joins TRBV6-2 or TRBV6-3 and TRBJ2-6; possible D gene TRBD1, 6 bases. The CDR3 contains 18 residues. The V gene's germline CDR1 is MNHEY and CDR2 SVGEGT. CDR3 in amino acids: CASSYPDSDSSGTNVLTF. CDR3 DNA: TGTGCCAGCAGTTACCCGGACAGCGATAGCTCTGGGACCAACGTCCTGACTTTC.

This clonotype was detected many times. This may be a read error: a much more frequent sequence differs by one nucleotide. The chain's CDR3 is CASTPDRGRHEQYF. In DNA, the CDR3 is TGTGCCAGCACCCCGGACAGGGGGCGCCACGAGCAGTACTTC. V and J are TRBV6-6 and TRBJ2-7, with 11 positions matching TRBD1. The CDR3 has 14 residues. Losses at the gene ends were 7 bases for V and 5 bases for J; bases not matched to a gene: 7. From germline, CDR1 is MNHNY and CDR2 SVGAGI (reference sequence).

This clonotype showed up many times. The V gene is TRBV5-1, the J gene TRBJ2-1; D tentatively fits TRBD1 or TRBD2 (5 bases each). The V end was cut by 4 bases, the J end by 5 bases, with 16 bases between. Germline CDR1 SGHRS, CDR2 YFSETQ. The CDR3 spans 15 residues. CDR3 protein: CASSTQGPLDNEQFF. The CDR3 bases are TGCGCCAGCAGCACCCAGGGCCCACTAGACAATGAGCAGTTCTTC.